This T cell receptor beta chain was sequenced in a study of shared clonotypes between healthy human individuals. This clone was observed a few times. Its antigen is not known. Investigators divided CD4+ cells into CD45RA+ naive and CD45RA-negative memory subsets. TCRdb's copy holds only in-frame clones and misses some; the assay was immunoSEQ multiplex PCR. The sample has about 640,000 clones, roughly 70% seen once. Regarding the study as a whole: Unshared clonotypes carried lower generation probabilities than those common to all four donors.

The clonotype originates from a woman aged 25 to 45 in good health. The specimen sequenced was memory CD4+ T cells sorted from blood. The subset: CD45RA-negative fraction.

The CDR3 bases are TGTGCCAGCGCAGCGACTAACTATGGCTACACCTTC. Its protein is CASAATNYGYTF. The V call is TRBV6-6, the J call TRBJ1-2; D is uncertain. The CDR3 is 12 amino acids. The ends were cut back, 8 bases at V and 0 bases at J, with 7 bases in the middle. The germline V gene encodes CDR1 MNHNY and CDR2 SVGAGI (reference sequence).